This is a list of T cell receptor beta chains from one sample in a study of blood T cell repertoires in COVID-19. The protocol was immunoSEQ multiplex PCR, while the TCRdb copy is restricted to in-frame clones and leaves out a portion. This sample has some 160,000 clones, with 83% found just once. The sample consisted of peripheral blood. The receptors come from a woman over 75 with acute or convalescent COVID-19. CDR3s include the opening cysteine and the closing phenylalanine or tryptophan. D genes are given only for firm matches. Clone size is stated in some rows and not others, as once, few, many or a class when expanded.

TRBD1	TRBV6-5	TRBJ2-1	NA	13	CASRNTGDNEQFF	TGTGCCAGCAGGAATACAGGGGACAATGAGCAGTTCTTC
NA	TRBV10-2	TRBJ2-3	NA	15	CASSTRLEFTSAQYF	TGCGCCAGCAGTACCCGTCTTGAGTTCACTAGTGCACAGTATTTT
TRBD2	TRBV12-5	TRBJ2-1	few	18	CASGLTAPSGRFNNEQFF	TGTGCTAGTGGTTTGACCGCCCCTAGCGGGAGATTCAACAATGAGCAGTTCTTC
TRBD1	TRBV19	TRBJ1-2	NA	13	CASTRDRDYGYTF	TGTGCCAGTACCCGGGACAGGGACTATGGCTACACCTTC
NA	TRBV6-1	TRBJ1-1	once	15	CASSEQGYLNTEAFF	TGTGCCAGCAGTGAACAGGGATATTTGAACACTGAAGCTTTCTTT
TRBD1	TRBV27	TRBJ2-7	few	17	CASRRTPGQGRVHEQYF	TGTGCCAGCAGGAGAACCCCCGGACAGGGTCGCGTGCACGAGCAGTACTTC
NA	TRBV7-6	TRBJ2-7	few	13	CASSLDMTGEQYF	TGTGCCAGCAGCTTAGATATGACCGGGGAGCAGTACTTC
TRBD1	TRBV7-2	TRBJ1-1	many	15	CASSSQGAAGAEAFF	TGTGCCAGCAGCTCCCAGGGGGCTGCCGGGGCTGAAGCTTTCTTT
TRBD1	TRBV10-3	TRBJ1-4	NA	14	CAIREDRGNEKLFF	TGTGCCATCAGAGAGGACAGGGGTAATGAAAAACTGTTTTTT
NA	TRBV6-5	TRBJ1-4	NA	15	CASRKNPGADEKLFF	TGTGCCAGCAGGAAAAACCCAGGGGCGGATGAAAAACTGTTTTTT
TRBD2	TRBV9	TRBJ2-3	NA	19	CASSATTRLAGEVPDTQYF	TGTGCCAGCAGCGCCACCACAAGACTAGCGGGAGAAGTCCCGGATACGCAGTATTTT
TRBD1	TRBV5-4	TRBJ2-4	NA	14	CASSPGTGVNIQYF	TGTGCCAGCAGTCCGGGGACAGGGGTGAACATTCAGTACTTC
TRBD2	TRBV4-1	TRBJ2-7	NA	13	CASGLAGGLEQYF	TGCGCCAGCGGTCTAGCGGGGGGACTAGAGCAGTACTTC
NA	TRBV9	TRBJ1-3	NA	14	CASSRSGGGNTIYF	TGTGCCAGTTCTCGGTCGGGGGGAGGAAACACCATATATTTT
NA	TRBV6-2/TRBV6-3	TRBJ2-7	NA	15	CASSYWAALTYEQYF	TGTGCCAGCAGTTACTGGGCAGCACTTACCTACGAGCAGTACTTC
NA	TRBV18	TRBJ1-5	NA	14	CASSPRGRDQPQHF	TGTGCCAGCTCACCAAGGGGCAGGGATCAGCCCCAGCATTTT
NA	TRBV5-4	TRBJ1-1	once	14	CASSDIRYSTEAFF	TGTGCCAGCAGCGACATTAGGTATTCAACTGAAGCTTTCTTT
TRBD1	TRBV10-3	TRBJ1-1	NA	14	CAISGGQGAGEAFF	TGTGCCATCAGTGGGGGGCAGGGGGCTGGTGAAGCTTTCTTT
NA	TRBV19	TRBJ1-2	few	13	CASSRQTSYGYTF	TGTGCCAGTAGTCGACAGACTTCCTATGGCTACACCTTC
TRBD1	TRBV6-5	TRBJ1-5	NA	14	CASSTGGMDQPQHF	TGTGCCAGCAGTACAGGGGGCATGGATCAGCCCCAGCATTTT
TRBD2	TRBV7-2	TRBJ2-3	NA	17	CASSHLAGGQGTDTQYF	TGTGCCAGCAGCCATCTAGCGGGGGGGCAGGGCACAGATACGCAGTATTTT
NA	TRBV6-2/TRBV6-3	TRBJ1-2	NA	17	CASSLSLNRQVDYGYTF	TGTGCCAGCAGCCTTAGCCTGAACCGACAGGTTGACTATGGCTACACCTTC
NA	TRBV2	TRBJ2-7	NA	13	CASSEGRIYEQYF	TGTGCCAGCAGTGAGGGGCGAATATACGAGCAGTACTTC
NA	TRBV5-1	TRBJ1-2	NA	15	CASSYGNIQGLGYTF	TGCGCCAGCAGCTACGGCAACATACAGGGATTAGGCTACACCTTC
TRBD2	TRBV5-5	TRBJ2-3	NA	15	CASSLGSSGSSTQYF	TGTGCCAGCAGCTTGGGAAGTAGCGGGAGTTCCACGCAGTATTTT
NA	TRBV7-7	TRBJ2-2	NA	14	CASSSDRYTGELFF	TGTGCTAGCAGCTCCGACAGATACACCGGGGAGCTGTTTTTT
TRBD2	TRBV5-4	TRBJ2-1	NA	16	CASSLGAGVVGSEQFF	TGTGCCAGCAGCTTGGGGGCGGGAGTAGTTGGGTCTGAGCAGTTCTTC
TRBD1	TRBV6-1	TRBJ2-7	NA	15	CASSEATTGGHEQYF	TGTGCCAGCAGTGAAGCCACGACAGGGGGCCACGAGCAGTACTTC
NA	TRBV28	TRBJ1-5	NA	15	CASSLYVRGNQPQHF	TGTGCCAGCAGTTTATATGTCAGGGGTAATCAGCCCCAGCATTTT
NA	TRBV5-8	TRBJ1-1	NA	14	CASSFKGRGTEAFF	TGTGCCAGCAGCTTCAAGGGTAGGGGCACTGAAGCTTTCTTT
TRBD1	TRBV6-5	TRBJ1-3	NA	14	CASRNRGAGNTIYF	TGTGCCAGCAGGAACAGGGGAGCGGGAAACACCATATATTTT
TRBD1	TRBV2	TRBJ1-1	NA	15	CASSSGGVMNTEAFF	TGTGCCAGCAGTTCAGGGGGCGTGATGAACACTGAAGCTTTCTTT
NA	TRBV28	TRBJ1-1	NA	15	CASSYTRGMNTEAFF	TGTGCCAGCAGCTACACCAGGGGAATGAACACTGAAGCTTTCTTT
TRBD1	TRBV6-5	TRBJ1-1	once	15	CASSWTGQVNTEAFF	TGTGCCAGCAGTTGGACGGGACAGGTGAACACTGAAGCTTTCTTT
NA	TRBV18	TRBJ2-1	NA	15	CASSAPGNSYNEQFF	TGTGCCAGCTCAGCCCCGGGGAACTCCTACAATGAGCAGTTCTTC
TRBD1	TRBV27	TRBJ2-7	many	14	CASSDRGFVYEQYF	TGTGCCAGCAGCGACAGGGGGTTCGTTTACGAGCAGTACTTC
TRBD2	TRBV9	TRBJ2-1	NA	15	CASSAGTSVVNEQFF	TGTGCCAGCAGCGCCGGGACTAGCGTAGTGAATGAGCAGTTCTTC
NA	TRBV5-1	TRBJ2-2	NA	17	CASGPQGLSTNTGELFF	TGCGCCAGCGGACCGCAGGGACTCTCTACGAACACCGGGGAGCTGTTTTTT
TRBD1	TRBV2	TRBJ2-1	NA	14	CASTGTGVLNEQFF	TGTGCCAGCACCGGGACAGGGGTACTCAATGAGCAGTTCTTC
NA	TRBV6-4	TRBJ2-1	NA	15	CASSETGGRNNEQFF	TGTGCCAGCAGTGAGACAGGCGGGCGGAACAATGAGCAGTTCTTC